These 28 T cell receptor beta chains originate from one sample sequenced in a study of identical twins. TCRdb reprocessed the 5' RACE reads with MiXCR, giving one entry per CDR3 protein. The sample yields a few hundred thousand distinct CDR3 sequences, about 11% seen once. The specimen sequenced was memory T cells sorted from blood. The source of these receptors is a man aged 50 to 60 in good health.

This clonotype was seen only a few times. This sequence joins TRBV7-2 and TRBJ2-5; 7 bases are a match to TRBD2. Germline CDR1 reads SGHTA; CDR2 reads FQGNSA. The CDR3 spans 17 residues. V lost 5 bases, J lost 4 bases, and 16 bases stayed unmatched. CDR3 in DNA: TGTGCCAGCAGCCCCGGTCAAGCGGGATTTGGGGGAGAGACCCAGTACTTC. This codes for CASSPGQAGFGGETQYF.

This clonotype showed up many times. The genes are TRBV19 and TRBJ2-7; 12 bases match TRBD2. The ends lost 4 bases at V and 6 bases at J; junction bases unmatched: 7. Germline V CDR1 and CDR2: LNHDA, SQIVND (reference sequence). The CDR3 runs to 15 residues. CDR3 DNA sequence: TGTGCCAGTAGTAATGGACTAGCGGGAAAGAGCGAGCAGTACTTC. This codes for CASSNGLAGKSEQYF. The variable domain in full, completed from reference TRBV19 and TRBJ2-7, reads DGGITQSPKYLFRKEGQNVTLSCEQNLNHDAMYWYRQDPGQGLRLIYYSQIVNDFQKGDIAEGYSVSREKKESFPLTVTSAQKNPTAFYLCASSNGLAGKSEQYFGPGTRLTVT.

This chain links TRBV6-1 with TRBJ2-7; tentatively, D is TRBD1 or TRBD2 (5 bases each). CDR3 length: 14 residues. Germline assignment: CDR1 MNHNS and CDR2 SASEGT. Trimming shortened V by 6 bases and J by 6 bases, and 18 bases separated the two germline ends. The CDR3 region has the DNA TGTGCCAGCAGGCTGGATCCGGGGACCCCCGAGCAGTACTTC. Translating it yields CASRLDPGTPEQYF.

This clonotype was seen at least ten times. The chain is built from TRBV12-3 or TRBV12-4 and TRBJ2-2, with 13 bases matching TRBD2. CDR3 size: 15 residues. V was pared by 3 bases and J by 8 bases, with 3 bases of the junction left unmatched. The chain's CDR3 is CASSLGLAGFGELFF. The DNA of the CDR3 is TGTGCCAGCAGTTTGGGACTAGCGGGGTTTGGGGAGCTGTTTTTT.

The V gene is TRBV6-5, the J gene TRBJ2-7; D is perhaps TRBD1 (6 bases). The CDR3 is made up of 16 amino acids. With 2 bases removed from V and 3 bases from J, the gap between germline ends came to 17 bases. Germline V gene data show CDR1 as MNHEY and CDR2 as SVGAGI. This CDR3 reads CASSYTIQGFIYEQYF. The CDR3 DNA follows: TGTGCCAGCAGTTACACGATTCAGGGGTTCATCTACGAGCAGTACTTC.

There are a few counts of this clonotype. The chain joins TRBV12-3 or TRBV12-4 to TRBJ2-7; 8 bases are shared with TRBD1. The V gene end was trimmed by 2 bases and the J gene end by 4 bases; junction bases not matched to a gene: 10. The CDR3 covers 16 residues. In DNA form, the CDR3 reads TGTGCCAGCAGTTTACCCCGAACAGGGGGAGTATACGAGCAGTACTTC. Its protein is CASSLPRTGGVYEQYF.

This clonotype was detected ten times or more. This chain links TRBV3-1 with TRBJ1-1; D perhaps matches TRBD1 (5 bases). The germline V gene has CDR1 LGHDT and CDR2 YNNKEL (reference sequence). The CDR3 runs to 14 residues. V was trimmed by 1 base and J by 6 bases, leaving 12 bases between them. The CDR3 bases are TGTGCCAGCAGCCAAGCCCAGGGACGAGCTGAAGCTTTCTTT. The encoded protein is CASSQAQGRAEAFF.

The J gene is TRBJ2-2, the V gene TRBV6-1, with TRBD2 matching 7 bases. The germline V gene has CDR1 MNHNS and CDR2 SASEGT. The CDR3 extends over 15 amino acids. J gave up 4 bases and V 6 bases, and 8 bases lay outside the gene matches. The CDR3 nucleotides are TGTGCCAGCAGGGCAAAGCGGGGAACCACCGGGGAGCTGTTTTTT. This encodes CASRAKRGTTGELFF.

Many counts were recorded for this clonotype. One end of the junction fails to match germline, which may point to a read error. The chain links TRBV5-1 to TRBJ2-5, with TRBD2 matching over 10 bases. The CDR3 spans 15 residues. Germline CDR1 reads SGHRS; CDR2 reads YFSETQ. The CDR3 reads CASSFHSGGKETQHF. In nucleotides, the CDR3 is TGCGCCAGCAGTTTCCATAGCGGGGGGAAAGAGACCCAGCACTTC.

This clonotype was counted only a few times. This sequence joins TRBV13 and TRBJ2-7; D may be TRBD1 (5 bases). Trimming took off 5 bases at V and 2 bases at J, with 10 bases between the two ends. This CDR3 is 13 amino acids long. Looked up from germline, CDR1 is PRHDT and CDR2 is FYEKMQ (reference sequence). The CDR3, as DNA: TGTGCCAGCAGCAATAGACAGCCCTACGAGCAGTACTTC. Amino acid sequence: CASSNRQPYEQYF. Variable domain in full (rest from reference TRBV13 and TRBJ2-7): AAGVIQSPRHLIKEKRETATLKCYPIPRHDTVYWYQQGPGQDPQFLISFYEKMQSDKGSIPDRFSAQQFSDYHSELNMSSLELGDSALYFCASSNRQPYEQYFGPGTRLTVT.

This clonotype was detected ten times or more. CDR3 residues: CSATSLDRGKQFF. The DNA of the CDR3 is TGCAGTGCTACCTCCTTGGACAGGGGAAAGCAGTTCTTC. V and J are TRBV20-1 and TRBJ2-1; 9 bases agree with TRBD1. Germline CDR1 and CDR2: DFQATT and SNEGSKA (reference sequence). The CDR3 is made up of 13 amino acids. J lost 11 bases, V lost 4 bases, and 9 bases had no gene match.

The chain joins TRBV5-5 to TRBJ2-7; 11 bases map to TRBD1. The CDR3 runs 15 residues. V was clipped by 3 bases and J by 2 bases; unmatched bases: 4. The germline gives CDR1 SGHKS, CDR2 YYEKEE (reference sequence). CDR3 amino acids: CASSYGQGAAYEQYF. CDR3 nucleotides: TGTGCCAGCAGCTACGGACAGGGGGCCGCCTACGAGCAGTACTTC.

V and J are TRBV5-4 and TRBJ2-5; D gene unclear. Germline V lookup: CDR1 SGHNT, CDR2 YYREEE (reference sequence). V lost 3 bases, J lost 10 bases, and 13 bases lay in between. The CDR3 spans 12 residues. As DNA, the CDR3 is TGTGCCAGCAGCTCCCGGTTGTCGGACCAGTACTTC. Residues: CASSSRLSDQYF. Full variable domain (outside the CDR3, taken from reference TRBV5-4 and TRBJ2-5): ETGVTQSPTHLIKTRGQQVTLRCSSQSGHNTVSWYQQALGQGPQFIFQYYREEENGRGNFPPRFSGLQFPNYSSELNVNALELDDSALYLCASSSRLSDQYFGPGTRLLVL.

This clonotype was seen at least ten times. The chain couples TRBV5-1 to TRBJ2-4, with 7 bases matching TRBD1. Germline lookup yields CDR1 SGHRS and CDR2 YFSETQ. The CDR3 length is 15 residues. V trimming: 0 bases; J trimming: 7 bases; junction bases outside the gene matches: 7. The CDR3: CASSLEDRDSNIQYF. Here the CDR3 DNA reads TGCGCCAGCAGCTTGGAAGACAGGGATTCGAACATTCAGTACTTC.

This clonotype was recorded many times. The V gene is TRBV10-3, the J gene TRBJ2-1, with 8 bases matching TRBD2. The CDR3 spans 13 residues. J gave up 6 bases and V 2 bases, and 0 bases lay outside the gene matches. From germline, CDR1 is ENHRY and CDR2 SYGVKD. The chain's CDR3 is CAISEGLANEQFF. In nucleotides, the CDR3 is TGTGCCATCAGTGAGGGACTAGCCAATGAGCAGTTCTTC.

This clonotype was found many times. The chain uses TRBV30 and TRBJ1-2; tentatively, D is TRBD1 (6 bases). The CDR3 loop spans 12 amino acids. Germline V gene sequence: CDR1 GTSNPN, CDR2 SVGIG (reference sequence). V was clipped by 4 bases and J by 8 bases, with 14 bases between them. The CDR3 nucleotides read TGTGCCTGGACTAAAGGAGGGGGAGGCTACACCTTC. Translating gives CAWTKGGGGYTF.

This clonotype was detected ten times or more. The gene calls are TRBV11-2 and TRBJ2-4; D perhaps matches TRBD1 (6 bases). V lost 9 bases and J lost 0, with 12 bases in between. The germline V gene has CDR1 SGHAT and CDR2 FQNNGV. The CDR3 runs to 14 residues. The CDR3 protein is CASSLTGAKNIQYF. CDR3 nucleotides: TGTGCCAGTTCATTGACAGGAGCCAAAAACATTCAGTACTTC.

This rearrangement joins TRBV19 to TRBJ2-1, with D maybe TRBD1 (6 bases). Looked up from germline, CDR1 is LNHDA and CDR2 is SQIVND (reference sequence). This CDR3 is built from 16 residues. With 8 bases removed from V and 3 bases from J, the gap between germline ends came to 20 bases. Here the CDR3 DNA reads TGTGCCAGTGCGATGGACAGTCTAACCCTCTACAATGAGCAGTTCTTC. It yields the protein CASAMDSLTLYNEQFF.

This clonotype was found a few times. The chain uses TRBV7-2 and TRBJ2-7; 8 bases are a match to TRBD2. Trimming cost V 6 bases and J 0 bases; bases outside gene matches: 4. The CDR3 contains 14 residues. Germline CDR1 SGHTA, CDR2 FQGNSA. The CDR3 DNA sequence: TGTGCCAGCAGTAGGACTAGCCTCTCCTACGAGCAGTACTTC. Protein: CASSRTSLSYEQYF. Variable domain in full (rest from reference TRBV7-2 and TRBJ2-7): GAGVSQSPSNKVTEKGKDVELRCDPISGHTALYWYRQSLGQGLEFLIYFQGNSAPDKSGLPSDRFSAERTGGSVSTLTIQRTQQEDSAVYLCASSRTSLSYEQYFGPGTRLTVT.

This clonotype was counted a few times. This chain connects TRBV9 to TRBJ1-1; no clear D gene. Germline assignment: CDR1 SGDLS and CDR2 YYNGEE. Between the trimmed V and J ends, which lost 0 bases and 5 bases, there was a span of 8 bases. The CDR3 has 13 amino acids. The CDR3 DNA is TGTGCCAGCAGCGTAGTGAGGGAAACTGAAGCTTTCTTT. Encoded protein: CASSVVRETEAFF.

This clonotype was counted ten times or more. V gene TRBV12-3 or TRBV12-4 combines with J gene TRBJ2-1, with TRBD2 matching 11 bases. This CDR3 is 16 amino acids long. J was trimmed by 5 bases and V by 5 bases; bases with no gene match: 8. The CDR3 nucleotides are TGTGCCAGCAGTCCCCGTGGGACTAGCGGAAACAATGAGCAGTTCTTC. As protein: CASSPRGTSGNNEQFF.

This clonotype occurred a few times. The V call is TRBV18, the J call TRBJ2-2; D is perhaps TRBD1 (6 bases). V lost 2 bases, J lost 0 bases, and 10 bases lay in between. In germline, CDR1 is KGHSH, CDR2 LQKENI. The CDR3 has 16 residues. The DNA for the CDR3 is TGTGCCAGCTCACCAGTTGGACAGTCGAACACCGGGGAGCTGTTTTTT. Translated: CASSPVGQSNTGELFF.

This clonotype was seen a handful of times. The V and J genes are TRBV2 and TRBJ2-1, with 8 positions matching TRBD2. CDR1 and CDR2 (germline): SNHLY, FYNNEI. J was trimmed by 6 bases and V by 6 bases; bases with no gene match: 10. The CDR3 length is 15 residues. CDR3 residues: CASRSGTRRVNEQFF. The CDR3 region has the DNA TGTGCCAGCAGATCCGGGACTAGAAGGGTCAATGAGCAGTTCTTC. Combining the CDR3 with reference TRBV2 and TRBJ2-1 gives the whole variable domain EPEVTQTPSHQVTQMGQEVILRCVPISNHLYFYWYRQILGQKVEFLVSFYNNEISEKSEIFDDQFSVERPDGSNFTLKIRSTKLEDSAMYFCASRSGTRRVNEQFFGPGTRLTVL.

V gene TRBV12-3 or TRBV12-4 combines with J gene TRBJ2-3, with D possibly matching TRBD1 (5 bases). The ends were cut back, 6 bases at V and 4 bases at J, with 14 bases in the middle. The CDR3 consists of 14 residues. In DNA form, the CDR3 reads TGTGCCAGCAGCCCGTCCCAGGGCCCAGATACGCAGTATTTT. It translates to CASSPSQGPDTQYF.

This clonotype has ten or more counts. The J gene is TRBJ2-7, the V gene TRBV5-6; TRBD1 agrees at 7 bases. The germline V gene encodes CDR1 SGHDT and CDR2 YYEEEE. This CDR3 is built from 14 residues. The junction had 6 bases not matched to a gene; V was cut back by 4 bases and J by 2 bases. CDR3 nucleotides: TGTGCCAGCAGCCTCAGGGGGTCCCCCTACGAGCAGTACTTC. Amino acid sequence: CASSLRGSPYEQYF.

In its sample, this clonotype was seen many times. The chain combines TRBV7-2 with TRBJ1-2; 12 bases align to TRBD1. From germline, CDR1 is SGHTA and CDR2 FQGNSA. The ends lost 5 bases at V and 4 bases at J; junction bases unmatched: 11. This CDR3 region has 17 residues. CDR3 region: CASSLRDRGRPGYGYTF. The CDR3 bases are TGTGCCAGCAGCCTCCGGGACAGGGGGCGTCCCGGCTATGGCTACACCTTC.

The rearrangement joins TRBV27 to TRBJ1-2, with 7 bases fitting TRBD1. V gave up 5 bases and J gave up 4 bases; unmatched junction bases: 13. This CDR3 is 16 amino acids long. Looked up from germline, CDR1 is MNHEY and CDR2 is SMNVEV (reference sequence). The CDR3 protein is CASSPETGIIGYGYTF. The DNA of the CDR3 is TGTGCCAGCAGTCCGGAGACAGGGATAATCGGCTATGGCTACACCTTC.

There are many counts of this clonotype. The chain combines TRBV5-1 with TRBJ2-3; TRBD2 matches 9 bases. CDR1 and CDR2 (germline): SGHRS, YFSETQ. The CDR3 extends over 16 amino acids. After removal of 7 bases from V and 0 bases from J, the junction contained 9 bases not matched to a gene. CDR3 in DNA: TGCGCCAGCTCCCTTATAGCGGGGGCCAGCACAGATACGCAGTATTTT. Protein sequence: CASSLIAGASTDTQYF.